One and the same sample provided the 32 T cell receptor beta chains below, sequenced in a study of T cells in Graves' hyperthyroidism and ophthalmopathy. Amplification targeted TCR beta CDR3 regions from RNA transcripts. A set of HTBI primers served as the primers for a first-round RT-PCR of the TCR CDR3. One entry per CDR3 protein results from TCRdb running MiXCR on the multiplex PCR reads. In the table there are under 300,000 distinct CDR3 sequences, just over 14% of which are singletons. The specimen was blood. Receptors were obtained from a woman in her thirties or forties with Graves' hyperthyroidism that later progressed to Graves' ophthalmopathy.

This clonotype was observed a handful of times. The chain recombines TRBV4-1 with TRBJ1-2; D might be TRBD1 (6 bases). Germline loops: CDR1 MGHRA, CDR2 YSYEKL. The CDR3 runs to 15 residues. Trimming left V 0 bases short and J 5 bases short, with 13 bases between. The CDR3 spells CASSQDLTGWYGYTF. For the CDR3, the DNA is TGCGCCAGCAGCCAAGATTTAACAGGGTGGTATGGCTACACCTTC.

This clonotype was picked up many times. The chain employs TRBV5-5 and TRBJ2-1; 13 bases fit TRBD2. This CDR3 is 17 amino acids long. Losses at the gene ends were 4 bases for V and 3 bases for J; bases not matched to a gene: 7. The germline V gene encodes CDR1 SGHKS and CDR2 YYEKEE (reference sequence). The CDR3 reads CASSRRTSGSRYNEQFF. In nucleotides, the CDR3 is TGTGCCAGCAGCCGGCGGACTAGCGGGAGCCGCTACAATGAGCAGTTCTTC.

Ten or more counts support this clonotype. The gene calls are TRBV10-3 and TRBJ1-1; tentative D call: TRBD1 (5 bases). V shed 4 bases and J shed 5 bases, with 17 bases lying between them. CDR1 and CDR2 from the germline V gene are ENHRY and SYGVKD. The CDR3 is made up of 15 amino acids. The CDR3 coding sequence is TGTGCCATCAGTGCTGGGGGAGGGGCTCGAACTGAAGCTTTCTTT. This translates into CAISAGGGARTEAFF.

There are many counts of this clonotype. The DNA for the CDR3 is TGTGCCAGCAGCGTAGGAAGTTATCAGCCCCAGCATTTT. It codes for CASSVGSYQPQHF. The chain has TRBV9 and TRBJ1-5; D remains ambiguous. V lost 0 bases and J 5 bases, leaving 6 bases between the germline ends. The CDR3 is 13 amino acids. The germline CDR1 and CDR2 sequences are SGDLS and YYNGEE. The variable domain in full, completed from reference TRBV9 and TRBJ1-5, reads DSGVTQTPKHLITATGQRVTLRCSPRSGDLSVYWYQQSLDQGLQFLIQYYNGEERAKGNILERFSAQQFPDLHSELNLSSLELGDSALYFCASSVGSYQPQHFGDGTRLSIL.

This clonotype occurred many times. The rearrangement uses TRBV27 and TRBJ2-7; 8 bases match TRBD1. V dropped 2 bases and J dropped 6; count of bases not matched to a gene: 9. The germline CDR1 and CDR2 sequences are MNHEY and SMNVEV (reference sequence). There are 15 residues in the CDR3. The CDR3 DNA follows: TGTGCCAGCAGTTTAACCGGGACAGGTCCGGGCGAGCAGTACTTC. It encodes CASSLTGTGPGEQYF.

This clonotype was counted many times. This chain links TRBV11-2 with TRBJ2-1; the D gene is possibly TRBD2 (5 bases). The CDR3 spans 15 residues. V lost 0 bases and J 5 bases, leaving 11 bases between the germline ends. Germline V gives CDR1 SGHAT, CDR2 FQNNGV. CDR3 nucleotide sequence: TGTGCCAGCAGCTTAGATCTTGGCGGGCACAATGAGCAGTTCTTC. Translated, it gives CASSLDLGGHNEQFF.

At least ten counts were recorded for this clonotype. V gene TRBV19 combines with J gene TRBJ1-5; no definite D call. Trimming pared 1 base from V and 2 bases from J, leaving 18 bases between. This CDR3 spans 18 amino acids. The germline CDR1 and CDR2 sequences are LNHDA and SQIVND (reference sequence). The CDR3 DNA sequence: TGTGCCAGTAGTATAGCCTCCGATTATCAGGCTCGCAATCAGCCCCAGCATTTT. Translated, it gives CASSIASDYQARNQPQHF.

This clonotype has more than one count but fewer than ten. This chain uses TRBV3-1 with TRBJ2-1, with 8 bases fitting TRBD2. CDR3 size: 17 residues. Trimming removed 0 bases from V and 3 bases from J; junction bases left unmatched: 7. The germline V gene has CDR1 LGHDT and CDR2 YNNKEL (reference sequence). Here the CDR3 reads CASSQEPDGTSYNEQFF. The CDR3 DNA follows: TGTGCCAGCAGCCAAGAACCGGACGGGACTAGCTACAATGAGCAGTTCTTC.

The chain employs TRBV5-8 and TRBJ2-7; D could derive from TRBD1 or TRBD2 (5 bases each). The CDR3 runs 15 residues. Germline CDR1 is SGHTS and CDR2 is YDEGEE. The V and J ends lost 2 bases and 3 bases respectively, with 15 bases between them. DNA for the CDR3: TGTGCCAGCAGCTTAGTGGGGTTTGGGGGCTACGAGCAGTACTTC. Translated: CASSLVGFGGYEQYF.

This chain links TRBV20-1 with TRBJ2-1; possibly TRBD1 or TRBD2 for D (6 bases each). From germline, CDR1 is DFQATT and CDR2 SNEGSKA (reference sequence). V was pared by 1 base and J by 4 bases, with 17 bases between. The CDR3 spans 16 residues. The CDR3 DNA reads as TGCAGTGCTAGAGGGGGGCCTGGTAGCGGATACAATGAGCAGTTCTTC. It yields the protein CSARGGPGSGYNEQFF.

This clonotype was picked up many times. The CDR3 bases are TGTGCCAGCAGTTTATTAGGGGTTAAACCCCTCCACTTT. Translated, it gives CASSLLGVKPLHF. The genes are TRBV28 and TRBJ1-6; D perhaps matches TRBD1 (5 bases). Trimming took 1 base from V and 12 from J, leaving 10 bases between them. This CDR3 region has 13 residues. CDR1 is MDHEN and CDR2 is SYDVKM in the germline V gene.

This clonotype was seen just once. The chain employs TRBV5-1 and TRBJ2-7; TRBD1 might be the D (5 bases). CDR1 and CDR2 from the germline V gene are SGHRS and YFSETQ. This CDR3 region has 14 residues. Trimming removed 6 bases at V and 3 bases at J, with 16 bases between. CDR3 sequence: CASTQDGRSYEQYF. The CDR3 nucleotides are TGCGCCAGCACACAGGACGGACGGAGCTACGAGCAGTACTTC.

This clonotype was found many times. Here the CDR3 DNA reads TGTGCCAGCAGTGACTCGGCCTCCGGGACTAGCGGCGGGACAGATACGCAGTATTTT. Translated, it gives CASSDSASGTSGGTDTQYF. V gene TRBV6-4 combines with J gene TRBJ2-3, with TRBD2 matching 11 bases. The CDR3 loop spans 19 amino acids. Germline-derived CDR1 and CDR2 are MRHNA and SNTAGT. Trimming at V came to 0 bases and at J to 3 bases, leaving 11 bases not matched to a gene.

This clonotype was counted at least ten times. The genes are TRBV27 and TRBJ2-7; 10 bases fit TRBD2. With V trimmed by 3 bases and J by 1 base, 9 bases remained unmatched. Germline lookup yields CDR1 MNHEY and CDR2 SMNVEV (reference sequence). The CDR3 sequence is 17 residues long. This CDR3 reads CASSFSPSGSISYEQYF. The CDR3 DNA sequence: TGTGCCAGCAGTTTTTCCCCTAGCGGGAGTATTTCCTACGAGCAGTACTTC.

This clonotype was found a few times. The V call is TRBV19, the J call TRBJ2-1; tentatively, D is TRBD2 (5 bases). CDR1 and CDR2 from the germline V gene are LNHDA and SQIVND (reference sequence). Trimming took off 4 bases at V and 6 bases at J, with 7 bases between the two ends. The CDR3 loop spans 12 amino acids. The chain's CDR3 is CASSKLVNEQFF. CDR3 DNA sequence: TGTGCCAGTAGTAAACTAGTCAATGAGCAGTTCTTC.

CDR3 nucleotides: TGTGCCATCTCGCCTAGCGGGAGCCCCTACGAGCAGTACTTC. It encodes CAISPSGSPYEQYF. The chain is built from TRBV10-3 and TRBJ2-7; 10 bases line up with TRBD2. CDR3 length: 14 amino acids. From germline, CDR1 is ENHRY and CDR2 SYGVKD. V was clipped by 8 bases and J by 2 bases; unmatched bases: 6.

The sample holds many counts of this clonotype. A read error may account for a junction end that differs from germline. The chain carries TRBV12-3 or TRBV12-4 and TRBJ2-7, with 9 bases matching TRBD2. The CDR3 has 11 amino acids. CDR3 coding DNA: TGTGCCAGCACCGATTGGGGACTAGCAGACTTC. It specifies CASTDWGLADF.

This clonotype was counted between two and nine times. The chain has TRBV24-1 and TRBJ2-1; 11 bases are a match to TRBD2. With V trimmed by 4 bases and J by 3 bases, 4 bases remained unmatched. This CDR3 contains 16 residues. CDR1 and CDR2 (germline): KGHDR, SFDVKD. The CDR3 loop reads CATSEPGTSGYNEQFF. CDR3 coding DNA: TGTGCCACCAGTGAACCCGGGACTAGCGGCTACAATGAGCAGTTCTTC.

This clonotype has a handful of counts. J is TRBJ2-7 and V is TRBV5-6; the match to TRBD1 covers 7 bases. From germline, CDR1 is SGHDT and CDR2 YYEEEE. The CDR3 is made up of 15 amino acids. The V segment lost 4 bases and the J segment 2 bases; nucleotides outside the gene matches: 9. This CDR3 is CASSAYRDSPYEQYF. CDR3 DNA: TGTGCCAGCAGCGCTTACCGGGACAGCCCCTACGAGCAGTACTTC.

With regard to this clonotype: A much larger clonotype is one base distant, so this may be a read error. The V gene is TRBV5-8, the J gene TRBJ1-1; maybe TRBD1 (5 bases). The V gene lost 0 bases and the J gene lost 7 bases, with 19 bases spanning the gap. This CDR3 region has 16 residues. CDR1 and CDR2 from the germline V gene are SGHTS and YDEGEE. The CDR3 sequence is CASSLDGTIYRNEAFF. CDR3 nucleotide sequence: TGTGCCAGCAGCTTGGATGGGACGATTTATAGGAATGAAGCTTTCTTT.

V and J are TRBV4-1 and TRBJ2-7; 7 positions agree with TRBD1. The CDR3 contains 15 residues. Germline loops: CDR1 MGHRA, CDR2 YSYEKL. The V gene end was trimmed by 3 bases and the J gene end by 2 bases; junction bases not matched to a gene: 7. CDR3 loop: CASSQAGTEPYEQYF. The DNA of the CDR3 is TGCGCCAGCAGCCAGGCCGGGACAGAACCCTACGAGCAGTACTTC.

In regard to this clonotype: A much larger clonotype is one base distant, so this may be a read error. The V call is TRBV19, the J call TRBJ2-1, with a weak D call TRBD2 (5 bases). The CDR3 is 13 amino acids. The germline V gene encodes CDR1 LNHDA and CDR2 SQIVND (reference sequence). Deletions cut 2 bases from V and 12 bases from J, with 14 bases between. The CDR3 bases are TGTGCCAGTAGTATAAATTTTGCGGGCCGGCAGTTCTTC. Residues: CASSINFAGRQFF.

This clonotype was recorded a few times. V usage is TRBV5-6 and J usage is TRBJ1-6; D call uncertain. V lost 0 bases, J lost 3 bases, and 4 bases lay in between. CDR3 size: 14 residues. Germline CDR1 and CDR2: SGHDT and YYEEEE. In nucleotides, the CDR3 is TGTGCCAGCAGCTTGGGTCACTATAATTCACCCCTCCACTTT. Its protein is CASSLGHYNSPLHF. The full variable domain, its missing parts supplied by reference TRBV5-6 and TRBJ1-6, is DAGVTQSPTHLIKTRGQQVTLRCSPKSGHDTVSWYQQALGQGPQFIFQYYEEEERQRGNFPDRFSGHQFPNYSSELNVNALLLGDSALYLCASSLGHYNSPLHFGNGTRLTVT.

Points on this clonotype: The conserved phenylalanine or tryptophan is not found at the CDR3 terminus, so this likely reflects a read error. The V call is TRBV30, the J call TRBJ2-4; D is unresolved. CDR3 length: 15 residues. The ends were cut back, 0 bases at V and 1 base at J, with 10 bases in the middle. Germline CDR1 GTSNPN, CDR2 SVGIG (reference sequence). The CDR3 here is CAWSVRLSAKNIQYL. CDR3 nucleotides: TGTGCCTGGAGTGTAAGGCTTTCCGCCAAAAACATTCAGTACCTC.

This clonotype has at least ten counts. Here the CDR3 reads CASSTGLAYNEQFF. CDR3 sequence (DNA): TGTGCCAGCAGCACTGGACTAGCCTACAATGAGCAGTTCTTC. This sequence joins TRBV7-9 and TRBJ2-1; 7 positions agree with TRBD2. The CDR3 has 14 residues. Germline V lookup: CDR1 SEHNR, CDR2 FQNEAQ (reference sequence). The J segment lost 2 bases and the V segment lost 5 bases, leaving 3 bases of the junction unmatched.

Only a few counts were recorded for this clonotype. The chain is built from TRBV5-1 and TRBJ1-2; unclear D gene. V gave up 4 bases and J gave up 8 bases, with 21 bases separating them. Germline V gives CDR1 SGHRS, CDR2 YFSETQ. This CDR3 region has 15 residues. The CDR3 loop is CASSPFTRAERGYTF. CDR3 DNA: TGCGCCAGCAGCCCCTTCACAAGGGCTGAGCGGGGCTACACCTTC.

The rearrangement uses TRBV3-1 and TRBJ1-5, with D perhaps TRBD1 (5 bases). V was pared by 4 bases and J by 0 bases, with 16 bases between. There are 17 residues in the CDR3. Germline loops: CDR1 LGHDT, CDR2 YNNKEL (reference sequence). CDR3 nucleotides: TGTGCCAGCAGCCCACTTCCGGGGGATTATAGCAATCAGCCCCAGCATTTT. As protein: CASSPLPGDYSNQPQHF.

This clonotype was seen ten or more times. This CDR3 is CASSLFGTSGSSEQFF. CDR3 sequence (DNA): TGTGCCAGCAGTTTATTCGGGACTAGCGGGAGTTCGGAACAGTTCTTC. The chain couples TRBV27 to TRBJ2-1; TRBD2 agrees at 14 bases. From germline, CDR1 is MNHEY and CDR2 SMNVEV (reference sequence). This CDR3 has 16 residues. Trimming at V came to 1 base and at J to 13 bases, leaving 9 bases not matched to a gene.

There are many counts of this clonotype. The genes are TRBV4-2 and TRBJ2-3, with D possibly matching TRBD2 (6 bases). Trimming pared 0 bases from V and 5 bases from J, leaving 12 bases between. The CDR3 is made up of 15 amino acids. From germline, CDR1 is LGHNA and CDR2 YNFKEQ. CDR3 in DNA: TGTGCCAGCAGCCAAGAGGAGGGAGCAATAGATACGCAGTATTTT. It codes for CASSQEEGAIDTQYF.

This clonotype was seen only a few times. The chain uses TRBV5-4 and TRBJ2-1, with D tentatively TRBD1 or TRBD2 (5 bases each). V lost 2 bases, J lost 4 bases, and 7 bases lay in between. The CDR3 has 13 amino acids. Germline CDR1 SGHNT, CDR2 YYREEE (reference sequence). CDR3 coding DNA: TGTGCCAGCAGCTTATGGGGGTACAATGAGCAGTTCTTC. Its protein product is CASSLWGYNEQFF. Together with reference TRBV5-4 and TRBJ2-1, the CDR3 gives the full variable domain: ETGVTQSPTHLIKTRGQQVTLRCSSQSGHNTVSWYQQALGQGPQFIFQYYREEENGRGNFPPRFSGLQFPNYSSELNVNALELDDSALYLCASSLWGYNEQFFGPGTRLTVL.

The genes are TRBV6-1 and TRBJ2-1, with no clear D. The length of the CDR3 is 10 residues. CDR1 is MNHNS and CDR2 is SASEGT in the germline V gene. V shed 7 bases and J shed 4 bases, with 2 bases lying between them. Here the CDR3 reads CASMYNEQFF. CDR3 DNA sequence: TGTGCCAGCATGTACAATGAGCAGTTCTTC.

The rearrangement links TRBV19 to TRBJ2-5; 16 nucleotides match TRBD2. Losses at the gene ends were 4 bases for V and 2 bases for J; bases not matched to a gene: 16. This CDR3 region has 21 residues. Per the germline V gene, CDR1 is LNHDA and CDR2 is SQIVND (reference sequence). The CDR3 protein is CASSRDRAGTSGRGLQETQYF. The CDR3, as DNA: TGTGCCAGTAGTAGAGACAGGGCCGGGACTAGCGGGAGGGGACTACAAGAGACCCAGTACTTC.